This T cell receptor beta chain came from a study of Tregs in tolerant kidney transplant recipients. The data were produced by immunoSEQ multiplex PCR, yet TCRdb's version contains in-frame clones alone and is incomplete. The data contain about 240,000 clones, roughly 80% of them singletons. The clonotype originates from a human donor in good health. Specimen: CD4+ T cells from blood.

The CDR3 nucleotides are TGTGCCAGTAGTCCCCAAAATTGGAACACTGAAGCTTTCTTT. Translated, it gives CASSPQNWNTEAFF. The V call is TRBV19, the J call TRBJ1-1; D unclear. This CDR3 contains 14 residues. Germline lookup yields CDR1 LNHDA and CDR2 SQIVND (reference sequence). V was clipped by 5 bases and J by 1 base, with 11 bases between them.